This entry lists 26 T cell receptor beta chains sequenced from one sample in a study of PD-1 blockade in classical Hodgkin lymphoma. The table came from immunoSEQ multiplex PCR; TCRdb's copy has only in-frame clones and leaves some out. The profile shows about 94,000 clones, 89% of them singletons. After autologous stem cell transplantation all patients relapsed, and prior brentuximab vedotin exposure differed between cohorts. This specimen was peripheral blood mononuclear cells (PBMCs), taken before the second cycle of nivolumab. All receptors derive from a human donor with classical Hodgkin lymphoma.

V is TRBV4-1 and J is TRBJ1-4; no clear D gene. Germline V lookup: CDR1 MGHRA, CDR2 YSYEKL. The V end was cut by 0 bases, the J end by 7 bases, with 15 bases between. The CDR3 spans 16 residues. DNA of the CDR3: TGCGCCAGCAGCCAAGATCTACCCATCGGCCTTGAAAAACTGTTTTTT. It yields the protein CASSQDLPIGLEKLFF.

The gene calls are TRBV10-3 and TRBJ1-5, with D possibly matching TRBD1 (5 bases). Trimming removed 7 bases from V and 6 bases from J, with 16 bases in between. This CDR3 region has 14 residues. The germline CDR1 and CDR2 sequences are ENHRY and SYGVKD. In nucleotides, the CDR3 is TGTGCCATCAAAGGCGCAGGGAATAGTCAGCCCCAGCATTTT. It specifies CAIKGAGNSQPQHF.

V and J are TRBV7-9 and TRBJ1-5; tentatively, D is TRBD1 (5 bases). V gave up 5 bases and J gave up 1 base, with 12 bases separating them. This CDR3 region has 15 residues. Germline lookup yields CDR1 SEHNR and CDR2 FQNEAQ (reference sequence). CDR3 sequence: CASSPSGTSNQPQHF. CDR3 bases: TGTGCCAGCAGCCCCTCAGGGACGAGCAATCAGCCCCAGCATTTT.

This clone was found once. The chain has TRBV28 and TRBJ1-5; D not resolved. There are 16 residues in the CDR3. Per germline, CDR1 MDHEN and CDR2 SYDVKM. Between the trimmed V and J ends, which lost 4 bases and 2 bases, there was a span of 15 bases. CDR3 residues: CASSYTVFWGNQPQHF. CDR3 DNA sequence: TGTGCCAGCAGTTATACTGTCTTTTGGGGCAATCAGCCCCAGCATTTT.

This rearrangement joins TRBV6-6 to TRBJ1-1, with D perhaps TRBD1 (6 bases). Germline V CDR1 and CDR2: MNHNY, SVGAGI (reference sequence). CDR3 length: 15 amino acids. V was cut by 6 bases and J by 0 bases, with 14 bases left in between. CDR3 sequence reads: CASSLSGQMNTEAFF. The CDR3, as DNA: TGTGCCAGCAGCCTCAGCGGACAGATGAACACTGAAGCTTTCTTT.

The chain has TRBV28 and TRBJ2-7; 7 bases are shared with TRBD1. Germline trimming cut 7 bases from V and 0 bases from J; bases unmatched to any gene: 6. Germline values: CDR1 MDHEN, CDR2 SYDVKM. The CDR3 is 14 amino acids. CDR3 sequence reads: CASTGDRASYEQYF. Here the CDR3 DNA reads TGTGCCAGCACGGGCGACAGGGCCTCCTACGAGCAGTACTTC.

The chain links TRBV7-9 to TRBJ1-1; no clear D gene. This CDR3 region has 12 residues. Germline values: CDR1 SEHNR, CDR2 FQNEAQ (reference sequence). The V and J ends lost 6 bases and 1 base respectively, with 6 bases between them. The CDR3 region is CASRYTNTEAFF. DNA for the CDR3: TGTGCCAGCAGATACACGAACACTGAAGCTTTCTTT.

The CDR3 protein is CASSATANTEAFF. The CDR3 DNA reads TGTGCCAGCAGTGCGACAGCGAACACTGAAGCTTTCTTT. V gene TRBV28 combines with J gene TRBJ1-1; tentatively, D is TRBD1 (5 bases). Trimming took off 5 bases at V and 1 base at J, with 8 bases between the two ends. Looked up from germline, CDR1 is MDHEN and CDR2 is SYDVKM. The CDR3 extends over 13 amino acids.

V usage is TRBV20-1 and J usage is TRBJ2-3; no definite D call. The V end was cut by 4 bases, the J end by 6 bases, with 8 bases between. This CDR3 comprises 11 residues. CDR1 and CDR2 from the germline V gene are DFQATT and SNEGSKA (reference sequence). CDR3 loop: CSAIFRDTQYF. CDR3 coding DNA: TGCAGTGCTATCTTTAGGGATACGCAGTATTTT.

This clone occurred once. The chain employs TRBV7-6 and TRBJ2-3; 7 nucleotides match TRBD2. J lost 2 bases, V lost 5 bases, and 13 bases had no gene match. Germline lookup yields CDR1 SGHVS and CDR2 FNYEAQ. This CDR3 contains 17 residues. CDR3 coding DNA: TGTGCCAGCAGCCATCTTCGACTAGCCCCCTCCACAGATACGCAGTATTTT. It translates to CASSHLRLAPSTDTQYF.

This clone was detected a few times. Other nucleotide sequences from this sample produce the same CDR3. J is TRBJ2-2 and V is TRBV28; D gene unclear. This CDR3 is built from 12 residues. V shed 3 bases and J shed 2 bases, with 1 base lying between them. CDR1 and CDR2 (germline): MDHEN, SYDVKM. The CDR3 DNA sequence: TGTGCCAGCAGTTTCAACACCGGGGAGCTGTTTTTT. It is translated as CASSFNTGELFF.

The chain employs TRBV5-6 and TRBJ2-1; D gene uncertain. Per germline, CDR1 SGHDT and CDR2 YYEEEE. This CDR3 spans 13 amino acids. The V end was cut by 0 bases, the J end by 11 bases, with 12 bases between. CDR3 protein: CASSLAALQKQFF. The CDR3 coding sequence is TGTGCCAGCAGCTTGGCCGCCCTGCAGAAGCAGTTCTTC.

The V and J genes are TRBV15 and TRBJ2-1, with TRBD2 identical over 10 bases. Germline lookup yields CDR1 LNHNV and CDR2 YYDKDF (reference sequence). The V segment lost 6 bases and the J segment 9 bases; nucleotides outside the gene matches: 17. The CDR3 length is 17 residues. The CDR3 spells CATRGGAGGPESGEQFF. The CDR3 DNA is TGTGCCACCAGAGGGGGAGCGGGAGGGCCGGAGTCCGGTGAGCAGTTCTTC.

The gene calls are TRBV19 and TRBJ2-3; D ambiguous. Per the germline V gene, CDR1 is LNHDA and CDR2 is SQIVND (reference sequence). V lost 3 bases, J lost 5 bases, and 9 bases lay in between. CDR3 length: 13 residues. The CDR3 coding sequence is TGTGCCAGTAGTATCGGACCGGAAGATACGCAGTATTTT. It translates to CASSIGPEDTQYF.

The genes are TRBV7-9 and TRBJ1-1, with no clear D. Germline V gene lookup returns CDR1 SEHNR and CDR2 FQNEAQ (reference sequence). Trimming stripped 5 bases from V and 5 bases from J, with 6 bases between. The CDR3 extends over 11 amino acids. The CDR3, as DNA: TGTGCCAGCAGCCGGGTTACTGAAGCTTTCTTT. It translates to CASSRVTEAFF.

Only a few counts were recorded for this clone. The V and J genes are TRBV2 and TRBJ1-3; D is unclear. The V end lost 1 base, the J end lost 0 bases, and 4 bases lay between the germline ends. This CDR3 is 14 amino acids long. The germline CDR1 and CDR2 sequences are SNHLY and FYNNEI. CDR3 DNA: TGTGCCAGCAGTGAAGGGAGCTCTGGAAACACCATATATTTT. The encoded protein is CASSEGSSGNTIYF.

The CDR3 bases are TGTGCCAGTAGTATTAGTAGCTACACAGATACGCAGTATTTT. Amino acid sequence: CASSISSYTDTQYF. The chain couples TRBV19 to TRBJ2-3; D gene uncertain. With 3 bases removed from V and 2 bases from J, the gap between germline ends came to 9 bases. The length of the CDR3 is 14 residues. The V gene's germline CDR1 is LNHDA and CDR2 SQIVND (reference sequence).

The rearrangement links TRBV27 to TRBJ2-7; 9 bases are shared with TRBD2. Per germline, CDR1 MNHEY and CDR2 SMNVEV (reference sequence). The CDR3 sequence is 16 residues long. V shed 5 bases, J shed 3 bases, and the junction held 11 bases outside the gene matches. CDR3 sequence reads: CASSPLSSGISYEQYF. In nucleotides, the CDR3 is TGTGCCAGCAGTCCCCTTTCTAGCGGGATAAGCTACGAGCAGTACTTC.

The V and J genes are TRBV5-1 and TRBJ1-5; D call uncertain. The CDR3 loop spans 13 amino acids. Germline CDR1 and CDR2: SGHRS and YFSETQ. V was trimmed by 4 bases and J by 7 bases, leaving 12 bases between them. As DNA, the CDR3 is TGCGCCAGCAGCCCTGTCGGAGAACAGCCCCAGCATTTT. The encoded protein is CASSPVGEQPQHF.

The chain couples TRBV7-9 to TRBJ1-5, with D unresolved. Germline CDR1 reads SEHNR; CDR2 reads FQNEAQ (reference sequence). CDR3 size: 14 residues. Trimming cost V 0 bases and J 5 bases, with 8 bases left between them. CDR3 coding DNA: TGTGCCAGCAGCTTAGCAGGGCCGCATCAGCCCCAGCATTTT. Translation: CASSLAGPHQPQHF.

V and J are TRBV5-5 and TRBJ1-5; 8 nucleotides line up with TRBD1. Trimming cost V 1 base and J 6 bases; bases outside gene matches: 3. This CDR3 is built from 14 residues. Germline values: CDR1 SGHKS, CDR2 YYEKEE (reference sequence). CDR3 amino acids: CASSLTGGGQPQHF. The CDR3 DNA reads TGTGCCAGCAGCTTGACAGGGGGAGGTCAGCCCCAGCATTTT.

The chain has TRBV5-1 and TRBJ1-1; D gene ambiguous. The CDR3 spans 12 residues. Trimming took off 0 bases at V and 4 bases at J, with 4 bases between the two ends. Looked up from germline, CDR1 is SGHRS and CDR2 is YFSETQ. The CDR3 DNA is TGCGCCAGCAGCTTGGATGGCACTGAAGCTTTCTTT. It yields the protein CASSLDGTEAFF. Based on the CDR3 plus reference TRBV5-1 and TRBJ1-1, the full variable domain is KAGVTQTPRYLIKTRGQQVTLSCSPISGHRSVSWYQQTPGQGLQFLFEYFSETQRNKGNFPGRFSGRQFSNSRSEMNVSTLELGDSALYLCASSLDGTEAFFGQGTRLTVV.

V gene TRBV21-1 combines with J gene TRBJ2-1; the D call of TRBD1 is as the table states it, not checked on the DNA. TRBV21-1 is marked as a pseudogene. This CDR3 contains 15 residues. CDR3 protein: CASSKKDRGYNEQFF. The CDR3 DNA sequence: TGTGCCAGCAGCAAGAAGGACAGGGGCTACAATGAGCAGTTCTTC.

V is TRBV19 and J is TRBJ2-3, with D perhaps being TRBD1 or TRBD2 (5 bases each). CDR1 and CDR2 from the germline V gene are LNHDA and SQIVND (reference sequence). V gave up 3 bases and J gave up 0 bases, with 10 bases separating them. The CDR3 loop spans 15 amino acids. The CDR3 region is CASSMGVSSTDTQYF. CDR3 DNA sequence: TGTGCCAGTAGTATGGGGGTCTCAAGCACAGATACGCAGTATTTT.

CDR3 sequence (DNA): TGTGCCAGCAGCTTAGAAGGGGAGCGATGGAGGAAAGAGACCCAGTACTTC. Translation gives CASSLEGERWRKETQYF. J is TRBJ2-5 and V is TRBV7-6, with D tentatively TRBD1 or TRBD2 (5 bases each). The V end was cut by 1 base, the J end by 3 bases, with 18 bases between. Germline values: CDR1 SGHVS, CDR2 FNYEAQ. This CDR3 is built from 17 residues.

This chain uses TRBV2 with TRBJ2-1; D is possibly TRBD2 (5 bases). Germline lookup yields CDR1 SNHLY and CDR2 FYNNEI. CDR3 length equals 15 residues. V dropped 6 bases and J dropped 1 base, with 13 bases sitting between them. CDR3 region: CASSRKGGSYNEQFF. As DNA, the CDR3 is TGTGCCAGCAGCCGTAAGGGCGGGTCCTACAATGAGCAGTTCTTC.